This T cell receptor (beta chain) was profiled in a study of OX40 agonist ivuxolimab in advanced cancers. Using immunoSEQ multiplex PCR, the repertoire was profiled, and TCRdb retains in-frame clones only, with some absent. This table has about 40,000 clones, about nine tenths appearing once. CDR3 length: 12 residues. Trimming cost V 11 bases and J 5 bases; bases outside gene matches: 6. Germline V gene data show CDR1 as MNHNS and CDR2 as SASEGT. Whole-study findings and limits: Blood T cells, both CD4+ and CD8+, expanded clonally by week 6 at 0.1 to 3.0 mg/kg. In CD8+ T cells, expanded clones were on average more numerous than in CD4+.

Details on this clone: Its target is unknown.

The sequence derives from an adult with an advanced solid tumor such as melanoma, head and neck, liver or kidney cancer. This chain joins TRBV6-1 and TRBJ2-7; 10 nucleotides align to TRBD2. The sequencing used CD4+ or CD8+ T cells sorted from blood, collected in a trial of the OX40 agonist ivuxolimab. CDR3 sequence reads: CAQFSGRHEQYF. CDR3 coding DNA: TGTGCCCAATTTAGCGGGAGGCACGAGCAGTACTTC.